Presented here are 5 T cell receptor beta chains from one specimen sequenced in a study of vaccination effects on CD4 cells after COVID-19. Clones were sequenced by immunoSEQ multiplex PCR, and TCRdb holds only the in-frame ones, with some missing. The sample yields some 69,000 clones, less than 85% seen once. The antigens of these receptors remain unknown. The ViraFEST assay expanded antigen-specific CD4+ T cells with viral peptide pools before sequencing. Isolation of CD4+ T cells took place after about nine days of culture. Among the vaccine recipients, none had a prior SARS-CoV-2 infection, and nucleocapsid antibodies were negative. The starting material was CD4+ T cells from PBMCs cultured with HCoV-NL63 spike peptides, obtained before COVID-19 vaccination. These TCRs come from a human donor who received a COVID-19 vaccine.

The genes are TRBV24-1 and TRBJ1-5; 7 positions agree with TRBD1. This CDR3 has 16 residues. J lost 3 bases, V lost 3 bases, and 7 bases had no gene match. CDR1 KGHDR and CDR2 SFDVKD come from the germline V gene. CDR3 sequence reads: CATSDGGGADNQPQHF. Written as DNA, the CDR3 is TGTGCCACCAGTGATGGAGGGGGCGCGGACAATCAGCCCCAGCATTTT.

The chain employs TRBV9 and TRBJ2-3, with D maybe TRBD2 (6 bases). The CDR3 sequence is 14 residues long. V shed 0 bases and J shed 4 bases, with 9 bases lying between them. Germline CDR1 is SGDLS and CDR2 is YYNGEE. The CDR3 region is CASSVDRGADTQYF. The DNA for the CDR3 is TGTGCCAGCAGCGTAGATCGCGGGGCAGATACGCAGTATTTT.

This clone was found once. This chain joins TRBV19 and TRBJ2-1; 8 nucleotides match TRBD2. Germline trimming cut 4 bases from V and 1 base from J; bases unmatched to any gene: 6. Germline CDR1 and CDR2: LNHDA and SQIVND (reference sequence). The CDR3 sequence is 16 residues long. CDR3 protein: CASSKRGLASYNEQFF. CDR3 DNA: TGTGCCAGTAGTAAGCGAGGACTAGCATCCTACAATGAGCAGTTCTTC. Looking up the rest from reference TRBV19 and TRBJ2-1 gives the full variable domain: DGGITQSPKYLFRKEGQNVTLSCEQNLNHDAMYWYRQDPGQGLRLIYYSQIVNDFQKGDIAEGYSVSREKKESFPLTVTSAQKNPTAFYLCASSKRGLASYNEQFFGPGTRLTVL.

The V call is TRBV6-5, the J call TRBJ1-6; D may be TRBD1 (6 bases). Deletions cut 5 bases from V and 1 base from J, with 9 bases between. CDR3 length: 15 residues. Germline loops: CDR1 MNHEY, CDR2 SVGAGI. CDR3 in amino acids: CASSRQVSYNSPLHF. CDR3 coding DNA: TGTGCCAGCAGTAGACAGGTGTCCTATAATTCACCCCTCCACTTT.

A single count supports this clone. The rearrangement uses TRBV14 and TRBJ1-2; D not resolved. CDR1 is SGHDN, CDR2 FVKESK, per germline. This CDR3 region has 13 residues. V dropped 5 bases and J dropped 10 bases, with 17 bases sitting between them. This chain's CDR3 is CASSKMRVGSYTF. The DNA of the CDR3 is TGTGCCAGCAGCAAGATGAGGGTGGGCTCCTACACCTTC. Drawing the rest from reference TRBV14 and TRBJ1-2, the complete variable domain is EAGVTQFPSHSVIEKGQTVTLRCDPISGHDNLYWYRRVMGKEIKFLLHFVKESKQDESGMPNNRFLAERTGGTYSTLKVQPAELEDSGVYFCASSKMRVGSYTFGSGTRLTVV.